This entry concerns a single T cell receptor (beta chain). The repertoire was sequenced with immunoSEQ multiplex PCR; TCRdb's copy has only in-frame clones and lacks some. The table records 200,000 or so clones, roughly 92% of them present only once. The data stem from a study of T cell responses to AZD1222 COVID-19 vaccine. This material consisted of peripheral blood, taken on day 0 of AZD1222 vaccination. This TCR derives from an adult in good health.

CDR3 in DNA: TGTGCCAGTAGTGCCACCGGGACACCGAACACTGAAGCTTTCTTT. It yields the protein CASSATGTPNTEAFF. The chain couples TRBV19 to TRBJ1-1, with a possible D match to TRBD1 (6 bases). Trimming stripped 5 bases from V and 1 base from J, with 14 bases between. The CDR3 length is 15 residues. The V gene's germline CDR1 is LNHDA and CDR2 SQIVND (reference sequence).